This T cell receptor (beta chain) appears in the sequencing data of a study of blood T cell repertoires in COVID-19. Background on the study: T cells, B-cell-depleted T cells, or PBMCs supplied cDNA or gDNA.

Clones were read by immunoSEQ multiplex PCR, and TCRdb kept only the in-frame ones, dropping some. Found here are tens of thousands of clones, more than 75% of them singletons; the top ten hold about 16%. The CDR3 spans 14 residues. V lost 5 bases and J 2 bases, leaving 11 bases between the germline ends. Germline V gene data show CDR1 as SGHRS and CDR2 as YFSETQ. The specimen sequenced was peripheral blood. The TCR comes from a man between 60 and 75 years old with active or convalescent COVID-19. This chain links TRBV5-1 with TRBJ2-1; D perhaps matches TRBD2 (6 bases). The CDR3 region is CASRNGGAYNEQFF. As DNA, the CDR3 is TGCGCCAGCAGGAACGGGGGTGCCTACAATGAGCAGTTCTTC.